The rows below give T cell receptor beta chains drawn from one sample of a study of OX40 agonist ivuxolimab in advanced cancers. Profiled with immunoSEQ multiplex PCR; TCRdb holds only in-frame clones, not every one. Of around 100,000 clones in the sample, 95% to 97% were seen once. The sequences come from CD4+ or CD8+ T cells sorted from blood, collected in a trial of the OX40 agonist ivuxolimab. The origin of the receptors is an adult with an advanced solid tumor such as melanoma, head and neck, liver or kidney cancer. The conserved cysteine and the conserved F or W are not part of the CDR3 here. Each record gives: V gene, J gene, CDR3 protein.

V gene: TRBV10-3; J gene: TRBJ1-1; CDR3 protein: AIRDLYPEAF
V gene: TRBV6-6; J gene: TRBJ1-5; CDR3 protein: ASSYSRGGGQPQH
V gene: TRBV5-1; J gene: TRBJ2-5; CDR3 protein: ASSLETGMGETQY
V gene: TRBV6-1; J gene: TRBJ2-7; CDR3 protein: ASSEGPPYEQY
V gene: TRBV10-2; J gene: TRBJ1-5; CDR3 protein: ASSGPEAVSNQPQH
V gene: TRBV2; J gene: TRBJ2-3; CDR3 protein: ASDLAGATDTQY
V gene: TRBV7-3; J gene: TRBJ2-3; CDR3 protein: ASSLTSGGSTDTQY
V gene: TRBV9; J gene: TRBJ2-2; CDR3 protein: ASSTRQGDAGELF
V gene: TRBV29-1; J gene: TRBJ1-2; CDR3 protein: SGGGAGEAYGYT
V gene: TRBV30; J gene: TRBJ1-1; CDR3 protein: AWENLSNGGNTEAF
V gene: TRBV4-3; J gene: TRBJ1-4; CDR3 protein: ASSQDREDEKLF
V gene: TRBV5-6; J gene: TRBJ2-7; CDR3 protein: ASSLGLAVEQY
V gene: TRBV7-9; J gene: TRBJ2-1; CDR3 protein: ASSLAGPTLSNEQF
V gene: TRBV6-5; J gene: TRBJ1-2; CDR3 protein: ASSLGDGYT
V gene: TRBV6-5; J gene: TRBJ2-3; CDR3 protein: ASSYRIAGIPDTQY
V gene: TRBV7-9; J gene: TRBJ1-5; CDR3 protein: ASSLGASGQPQH
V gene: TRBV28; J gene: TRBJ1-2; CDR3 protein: ASSLLAGSSYGYT
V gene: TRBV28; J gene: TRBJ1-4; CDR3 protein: ASSPFRRENEKLF